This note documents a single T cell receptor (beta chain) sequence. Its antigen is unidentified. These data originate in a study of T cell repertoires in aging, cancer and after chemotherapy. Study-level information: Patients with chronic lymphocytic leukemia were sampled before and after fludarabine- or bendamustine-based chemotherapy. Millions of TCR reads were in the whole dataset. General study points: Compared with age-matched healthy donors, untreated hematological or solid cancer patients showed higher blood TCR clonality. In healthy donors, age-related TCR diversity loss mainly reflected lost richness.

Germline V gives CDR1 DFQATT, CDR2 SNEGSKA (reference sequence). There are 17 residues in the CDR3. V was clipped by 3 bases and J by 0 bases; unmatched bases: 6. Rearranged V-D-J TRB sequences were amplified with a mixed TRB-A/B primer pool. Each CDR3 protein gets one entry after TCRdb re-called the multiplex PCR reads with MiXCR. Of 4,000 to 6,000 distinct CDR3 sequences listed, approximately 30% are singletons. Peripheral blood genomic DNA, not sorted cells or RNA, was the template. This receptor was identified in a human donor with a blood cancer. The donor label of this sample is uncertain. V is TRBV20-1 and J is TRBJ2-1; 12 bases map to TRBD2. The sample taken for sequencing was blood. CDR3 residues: CSARRTSGVSSYNEQFF. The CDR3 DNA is TGCAGTGCTAGGAGGACTAGCGGGGTTAGCTCCTACAATGAGCAGTTCTTC.